This T cell receptor beta chain is drawn from a study of blood T cell repertoires in COVID-19. Libraries were prepared by immunoSEQ multiplex PCR; TCRdb keeps only in-frame clonotypes and omits some of them. The sample shows roughly 410,000 clones, around 91% of them seen only once. The V segment lost 1 base and the J segment 5 bases; nucleotides outside the gene matches: 2. The germline CDR1 and CDR2 sequences are KGHDR and SFDVKD. This CDR3 has 15 residues. The J gene is TRBJ2-1, the V gene TRBV24-1; 9 positions match TRBD1. This sequence was found in a woman between 40 and 50 years old with COVID-19, enrolled during active disease. The sequenced sample consisted of peripheral blood. Here the CDR3 reads CATSDFWDRDNEQFF. The CDR3 region has the DNA TGTGCCACCAGTGATTTTTGGGACAGGGACAATGAGCAGTTCTTC.